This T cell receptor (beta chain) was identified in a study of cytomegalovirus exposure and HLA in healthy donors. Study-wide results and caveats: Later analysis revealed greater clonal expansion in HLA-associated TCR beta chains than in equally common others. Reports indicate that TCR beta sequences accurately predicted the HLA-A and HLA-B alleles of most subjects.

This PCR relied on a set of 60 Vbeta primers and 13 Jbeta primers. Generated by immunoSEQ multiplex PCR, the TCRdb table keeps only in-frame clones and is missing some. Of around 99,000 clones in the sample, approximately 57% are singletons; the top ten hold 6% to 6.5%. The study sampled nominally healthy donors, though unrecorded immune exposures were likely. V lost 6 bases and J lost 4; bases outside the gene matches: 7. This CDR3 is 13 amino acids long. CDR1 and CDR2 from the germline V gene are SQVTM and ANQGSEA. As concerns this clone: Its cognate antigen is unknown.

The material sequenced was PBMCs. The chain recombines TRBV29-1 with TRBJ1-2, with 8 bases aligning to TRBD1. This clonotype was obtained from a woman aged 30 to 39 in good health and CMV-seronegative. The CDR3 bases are TGCAGCGTAGGCCCCGGGACAGGCTATGGCTACACCTTC. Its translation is CSVGPGTGYGYTF.